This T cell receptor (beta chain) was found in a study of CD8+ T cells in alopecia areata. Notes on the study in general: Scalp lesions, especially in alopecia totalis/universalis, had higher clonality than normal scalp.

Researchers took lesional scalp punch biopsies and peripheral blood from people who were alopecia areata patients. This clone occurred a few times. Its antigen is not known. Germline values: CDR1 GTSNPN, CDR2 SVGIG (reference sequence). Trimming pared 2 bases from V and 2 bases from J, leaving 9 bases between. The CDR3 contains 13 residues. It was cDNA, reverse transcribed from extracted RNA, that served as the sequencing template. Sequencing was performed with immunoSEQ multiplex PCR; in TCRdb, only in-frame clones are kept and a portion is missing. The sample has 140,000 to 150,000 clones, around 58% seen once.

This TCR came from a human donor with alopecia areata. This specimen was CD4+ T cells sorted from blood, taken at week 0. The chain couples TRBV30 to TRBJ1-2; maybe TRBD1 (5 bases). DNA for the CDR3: TGTGCCTGGAGTTCACAGGAAAACTATGGCTACACCTTC. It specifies CAWSSQENYGYTF.